What follows are 21 T cell receptor beta chains derived from one specimen sequenced in a study of T cell clusters in autoimmune cytopenias. TRB amplification used around 260 ng of peripheral blood genomic DNA. One tube held mixed TRB-A and TRB-B primer pools for touch-down PCR. No DNA is given; TCRdb re-called the multiplex PCR reads and lists each CDR3 protein once. The sample table sets out around 6,200 distinct CDR3 sequences. The same specimen was also included in a second study, on T cell repertoires in aging, cancer and after chemotherapy.

Sequencing was performed on peripheral blood. These receptors were taken from a human donor in good health.

Frequency places this clonotype as medium-sized. The chain couples TRBV6-4 to TRBJ2-6. This CDR3 is 14 amino acids long. Germline loops: CDR1 MRHNA, CDR2 SNTAGT. CDR3 amino acids: CASSDNSGANVLTF.

This chain uses TRBV12-3 or TRBV12-4 with TRBJ2-7; TCRdb's D gene call, TRBD1, goes unchecked for lack of DNA. The CDR3 totals 12 residues. The CDR3 sequence is CASSPDRGEQYF.

This clonotype ranks as medium-sized in terms of frequency. The chain recombines TRBV19 with TRBJ1-6; TCRdb selects TRBD1, and the lack of DNA leaves this call unchecked. Per germline, CDR1 LNHDA and CDR2 SQIVND (reference sequence). The CDR3 contains 14 residues. CDR3: CASSPRDFNSPLHF.

The chain combines TRBV7-9 with TRBJ2-1; checking the TCRdb D call of TRBD1 is not possible without DNA. Germline CDR1 reads SEHNR; CDR2 reads FQNEAQ (reference sequence). The CDR3 sequence is 15 residues long. CDR3: CASSFRTGERNEQFF.

This clonotype is called medium-sized based on its frequency. This chain uses TRBV11-1 with TRBJ2-5. This CDR3 has 13 amino acids. Germline V gene lookup returns CDR1 SGHAT and CDR2 FQDESV (reference sequence). The CDR3 sequence is CASSLNFQETQYF.

In terms of frequency, this clonotype is medium-sized. The V gene is TRBV19, the J gene TRBJ2-7; TCRdb names TRBD1, which stays unverified in the absence of DNA. CDR3 size: 15 residues. Germline V gene data show CDR1 as LNHDA and CDR2 as SQIVND (reference sequence). Here the CDR3 reads CASSMNRGSSYEQYF.

This clonotype is deemed medium-sized by its frequency. The J gene is TRBJ1-2, the V gene TRBV6-5; with no DNA, the TCRdb D assignment of TRBD1 cannot be verified. Germline values: CDR1 MNHEY, CDR2 SVGAGI. This CDR3 region has 12 residues. CDR3 amino acids: CASKGANYGYTF.

Judged by frequency, this clonotype is medium-sized (0.01 to 0.1%). J is TRBJ2-4 and V is TRBV29-1. Germline V gene sequence: CDR1 SQVTM, CDR2 ANQGSEA. This CDR3 spans 12 amino acids. The CDR3 loop reads CSATATKNIQYF.

The chain combines TRBV5-1 with TRBJ1-1; TCRdb calls TRBD1, which cannot be checked without DNA. The CDR3 sequence is 15 residues long. The germline V gene has CDR1 SGHRS and CDR2 YFSETQ. Here the CDR3 reads CASSLMTGGRSGAFF.

Measured by frequency, this clonotype is medium-sized. V and J are TRBV19 and TRBJ2-7; the TRBD2 assignment by TCRdb is unverifiable without DNA. CDR3 length: 15 residues. Germline values: CDR1 LNHDA, CDR2 SQIVND (reference sequence). CDR3 in amino acids: CASSRTSGTSYEQYF.

The genes are TRBV20-1 and TRBJ1-1. Germline CDR1 is DFQATT and CDR2 is SNEGSKA (reference sequence). CDR3 size: 14 residues. The CDR3 loop is CSAKEGLTNTEAFF.

This clonotype is identified as medium-sized from frequency. This chain links TRBV19 with TRBJ1-6. Germline loops: CDR1 LNHDA, CDR2 SQIVND (reference sequence). The CDR3 length is 16 residues. CDR3 sequence: CASSIRSVKNNSPLHF.

This clonotype registers large (0.1 to 1%) by frequency. The chain carries TRBV29-1 and TRBJ2-3; TCRdb names TRBD1, which stays unverified in the absence of DNA. The germline V gene encodes CDR1 SQVTM and CDR2 ANQGSEA. This CDR3 contains 14 residues. Here the CDR3 reads CSAKTGGSLDTQYF.

According to its frequency, this clonotype is medium-sized. The chain joins TRBV5-4 to TRBJ2-3. CDR3 length equals 13 residues. Germline V gene data show CDR1 as SGHNT and CDR2 as YYREEE (reference sequence). The CDR3 here is CASSRGLEDTQYF.

This chain joins TRBV5-4 and TRBJ2-4. Germline lookup yields CDR1 SGHNT and CDR2 YYREEE (reference sequence). The CDR3 contains 11 residues. This chain's CDR3 is CASSGANIQYF.

This clonotype counts as medium-sized by frequency. The V and J genes are TRBV19 and TRBJ1-2; the TCRdb D gene call, TRBD1, has no DNA to confirm it. CDR1 and CDR2 from the germline V gene are LNHDA and SQIVND (reference sequence). This CDR3 contains 15 residues. This CDR3 is CASSQTRGSIYGYTF.

Frequency places this clonotype as medium-sized. This sequence joins TRBV13 and TRBJ2-2; the TCRdb call, TRBD1, lacks DNA for checking. This CDR3 is 13 amino acids long. Germline CDR1 reads PRHDT; CDR2 reads FYEKMQ (reference sequence). The CDR3 region is CASGAGDTGELFF.

The chain employs TRBV7-9 and TRBJ2-1; the TCRdb D gene call, TRBD1, has no DNA to confirm it. This CDR3 region has 14 residues. Germline CDR1 reads SEHNR; CDR2 reads FQNEAQ (reference sequence). CDR3 protein: CASSRDGRYNEQFF.

Considering frequency, this clonotype is medium-sized. J is TRBJ2-3 and V is TRBV19; the D call from TCRdb, TRBD1, cannot be confirmed without DNA. CDR1 and CDR2 from the germline V gene are LNHDA and SQIVND (reference sequence). CDR3 size: 17 residues. The CDR3 reads CASSIDRDRVFTDTQYF.

The V gene is TRBV7-9, the J gene TRBJ1-4; the D gene TCRdb calls, TRBD1, cannot be checked with no DNA. Germline lookup yields CDR1 SEHNR and CDR2 FQNEAQ (reference sequence). This CDR3 has 17 amino acids. The CDR3 spells CASSRPGTVATNEKLFF.

This clonotype is medium-sized by frequency. The V gene is TRBV6-1, the J gene TRBJ1-5. The CDR3 loop spans 15 amino acids. Germline lookup yields CDR1 MNHNS and CDR2 SASEGT. CDR3 sequence reads: CASLRATHSNQPQHF.